These T cell receptor beta chains were read from a single sample in a study of blood T cell repertoires in COVID-19. TCRdb's table, derived via immunoSEQ multiplex PCR, lists solely in-frame clones and lacks some. There are roughly 90,000 clones in the sample; 80% occur only once, and roughly 15% lies in the top ten. Material: peripheral blood. The receptors derive from a human donor in a cohort sampled during active COVID-19. The conserved cysteine and the conserved F or W are not part of the CDR3 here. The order of the fields is CDR3 protein, J gene, V gene, clone size. The size entry is marked missing in some rows and otherwise reads once, few, many or a size class.

ASSLRDSAFSEQF | TRBJ2-1 | TRBV5-8 | -
ATSLQGFSHNEQF | TRBJ2-1 | TRBV15 | -
ASSLHRNTGELF | TRBJ2-2 | TRBV11-2 | -
AISDPGTSSNEQF | TRBJ2-1 | TRBV10-3 | -
ASSGPTGLGNTIY | TRBJ1-3 | TRBV10-2 | -
ASRRQGGNTGELF | TRBJ2-2 | TRBV6-5 | -
ASSSAGGIEAF | TRBJ1-1 | TRBV6-5 | -
ASRRGGSGYEQY | TRBJ2-7 | TRBV2 | -
ASSPDSTPLH | TRBJ1-6 | TRBV18 | -
ASSFNRGFQPQH | TRBJ1-5 | TRBV28 | -
ASSYSGDRVLNEQF | TRBJ2-1 | TRBV6-5 | -
ASSRDRGQVN | TRBJ1-6 | TRBV9 | -
ASSMANEQF | TRBJ2-1 | TRBV19 | -
ASSFSSTNEKLF | TRBJ1-4 | TRBV5-1 | -
ASSLGQLRRNTEAF | TRBJ1-1 | TRBV5-1 | -
ASSVPGQGTEAF | TRBJ1-1 | TRBV18 | -
AWSGGSNQPQH | TRBJ1-5 | TRBV30 | -
ASSMEGSQPQH | TRBJ1-5 | TRBV19 | -
ASSESVSSTGELF | TRBJ2-2 | TRBV2 | -
ASDGGGSYNEQF | TRBJ2-1 | TRBV28 | many
ASSQGAPSNQPQH | TRBJ1-5 | TRBV4-2 | few
ASSITGANQPQH | TRBJ1-5 | TRBV28 | -